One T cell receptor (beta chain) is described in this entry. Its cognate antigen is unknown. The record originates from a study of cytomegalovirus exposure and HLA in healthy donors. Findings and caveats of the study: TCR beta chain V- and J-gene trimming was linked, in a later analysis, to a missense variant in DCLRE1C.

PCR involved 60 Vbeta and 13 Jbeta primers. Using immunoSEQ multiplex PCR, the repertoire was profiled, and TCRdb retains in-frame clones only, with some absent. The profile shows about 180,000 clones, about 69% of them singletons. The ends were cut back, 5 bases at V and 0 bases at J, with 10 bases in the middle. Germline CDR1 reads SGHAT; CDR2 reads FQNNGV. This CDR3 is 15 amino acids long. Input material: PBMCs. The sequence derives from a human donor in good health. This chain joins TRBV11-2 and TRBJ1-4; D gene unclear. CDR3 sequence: CASSLMGATNEKLFF. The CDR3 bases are TGTGCCAGCAGCCTAATGGGAGCAACTAATGAAAAACTGTTTTTT.